This entry describes one TCR beta chain. Its antigen target is currently unknown. To determine HCMV serostatus, a commercial ELISA kit was used to detect HCMV-specific IgG in serum. Peripheral blood mononuclear cells were isolated from blood by Ficoll density gradient centrifugation. The instrument given in TCRdb is Illumina HiSeq 2000. TCR beta cDNA libraries were made by 5'RACE template switching that added a universal primer site and unique molecular identifiers. cDNA synthesis was primed from the TCR beta constant segment and was followed by two successive PCR amplification steps. The authors' analysis ran thus. MIGEC handled demultiplexing of the reads and grouping by UMI, while MiTCR was used to assemble and quantify clonotypes. To remove erroneous sequences, TCR cDNA sequences were retained only when supported by two or more reads. Downstream repertoire analysis used the tcR package, and clonotypes were matched across fractions by CDR3 nucleotide sequence plus V segment. VDJmatch was used to annotate antigen specificity against VDJdb, with one amino acid substitution in CDR3 permitted. TCRdb reprocessed the sequencing reads and holds a single record per CDR3 protein sequence, with no DNA. The V and J calls and clone size come from TCRdb's table, not from the authors' own analysis. This sample's records show 440,000 or so distinct CDR3 sequences. The ten largest clones take up roughly 8% of the sample.

This record belongs to a study of T cells expressing NK-cell markers (dated by TCRdb to 2018 to 2021). Some background on the complete study: Several donors provided sorted CD3+CD56+NKG2C+, CD3+CD56+NKG2C- and CD3+CD56-NKG2C+ T-cell subsets, whose TCR beta-chain repertoires were profiled. Sequencing of the libraries produced 2 x 150 bp reads on Illumina HiSeq 2000/2500, MiSeq or NextSeq. Of the eight sequenced donors, seven were found to be HCMV-seropositive and one was found to be HCMV-seronegative. The study sequenced eight donors, all healthy volunteers chosen at random: three men and five women.

Findings and caveats that apply to the study as a whole: In over five donors, the dominant CD3+CD56+NKG2C+ clonotypes were among the top 10 CD8+ clonotypes and accounted for about 1.0-7.5% of CD8+ T cells. Those dominant clonotypes were again the most abundant among CD3+CD56-NKG2C+ cells in a few donors, at roughly 28.3-60.1%. It remained unclear whether the expanded NKG2C-expressing T cell clones were specific for HCMV antigens.

CDR1 DFQATT and CDR2 SNEGSKA are derived from the germline V gene (reference sequence). The CDR3 starts with the cysteine, ends with the phenylalanine, and has 13 residues. A DNA sequence was not provided. The sequence derives from a woman between 18 and 75 years old in good health. The material sequenced was blood T cells: a sorted CD56 or NKG2C T cell subset, CD4+ or CD8+ T cells, or bulk PBMC T cells (not recorded which). The V and J genes are TRBV20-1 and TRBJ2-5; there is no DNA to check the TCRdb D call of TRBD2. This receptor carries the CDR3 CSARFGTKETQYF.